The next 13 T cell receptor beta chains were all read from a single sample in a study of blood T cell repertoires in COVID-19. Profiled with immunoSEQ multiplex PCR; TCRdb holds only in-frame clones, not every one. The sample comprises approximately 450,000 clones, about 90% of which are singletons, and around 1.8% rests with the top ten. The sample comprised PBMCs or T cells enriched from blood (not recorded which). The origin of the receptors is a woman in her late teens or twenties with acute COVID-19.

The chain carries TRBV3-1 (or the pseudogene TRBV3-2) and TRBJ2-2; 9 bases are a match to TRBD2. Germline CDR1 and CDR2: LGHDT and YNNKEL (reference sequence). Losses at the gene ends were 4 bases for V and 5 bases for J; bases not matched to a gene: 8. This CDR3 region has 16 residues. The CDR3 region is CASSRKTSGGTGELFF. CDR3 DNA: TGTGCCAGCAGCCGAAAGACTAGCGGAGGAACCGGGGAGCTGTTTTTT.

The rearrangement links TRBV18 to TRBJ1-1; D is perhaps TRBD1 (5 bases). Trimming pared 3 bases from V and 1 base from J, leaving 9 bases between. CDR3 length equals 14 residues. From germline, CDR1 is KGHSH and CDR2 LQKENI. CDR3 in amino acids: CASSPGLPNTEAFF. The CDR3 bases are TGTGCCAGCTCACCGGGACTGCCGAACACTGAAGCTTTCTTT.

The V gene is TRBV19, the J gene TRBJ2-1; no reliable D call. The length of the CDR3 is 15 residues. V dropped 4 bases and J dropped 4 bases, with 14 bases sitting between them. Germline loops: CDR1 LNHDA, CDR2 SQIVND (reference sequence). For the CDR3, the DNA is TGTGCCAGTAGTACCAACTGGGCCGTATACAATGAGCAGTTCTTC. Translation gives CASSTNWAVYNEQFF.

The V gene is TRBV6-5, the J gene TRBJ1-6; possibly TRBD1 for D (6 bases). Trimming left V 6 bases short and J 6 bases short, with 15 bases between. Germline V gives CDR1 MNHEY, CDR2 SVGAGI. The CDR3 spans 15 residues. The CDR3 DNA follows: TGTGCCAGCAGCCCCGCCATAGGGGGTAATTCACCCCTCCACTTT. Translated: CASSPAIGGNSPLHF.

The chain couples TRBV28 to TRBJ2-1, with 7 bases aligning to TRBD2. Germline values: CDR1 MDHEN, CDR2 SYDVKM. CDR3 length: 16 amino acids. Trimming took 1 base from V and 0 from J; bases not matched to a gene: 3. The CDR3 sequence is CASSLSGGSSYNEQFF. Here the CDR3 DNA reads TGTGCCAGCAGTTTATCAGGCGGGAGCTCCTACAATGAGCAGTTCTTC.

The CDR3 DNA sequence: TGCGCCAGCAGTGCACTAGCGGGAGATCGGGGTGAGCAGTTCTTC. It specifies CASSALAGDRGEQFF. The gene calls are TRBV10-1 and TRBJ2-1; 11 nucleotides align to TRBD2. Germline V lookup: CDR1 WNHNN, CDR2 SYGVQD (reference sequence). The CDR3 extends over 15 amino acids. The V segment lost 4 bases and the J segment 9 bases; nucleotides outside the gene matches: 8.

The chain combines TRBV15 with TRBJ2-7; tentative D call: TRBD2 (6 bases). This CDR3 comprises 15 residues. Germline CDR1 and CDR2: LNHNV and YYDKDF (reference sequence). The V gene lost 3 bases and the J gene lost 3 bases, with 15 bases spanning the gap. CDR3 region: CATSRGSGELYEQYF. The CDR3 DNA sequence: TGTGCCACCAGCAGGGGATCGGGGGAGCTCTACGAGCAGTACTTC.

The rearrangement links TRBV19 to TRBJ2-7; a weak D match, TRBD1 (6 bases). V was cut by 6 bases and J by 1 base, with 10 bases left in between. Germline CDR1 reads LNHDA; CDR2 reads SQIVND (reference sequence). This CDR3 has 13 residues. This CDR3 reads CASSPQGSYEQYF. DNA of the CDR3: TGTGCCAGTAGCCCACAGGGATCCTACGAGCAGTACTTC.

The CDR3 reads CASRPRQGPNSPLHF. The CDR3 coding sequence is TGTGCCAGCAGGCCCCGACAGGGACCGAATTCACCCCTCCACTTT. The chain couples TRBV6-5 to TRBJ1-6; TRBD1 aligns across 7 bases. J was trimmed by 7 bases and V by 6 bases; bases with no gene match: 9. This CDR3 has 15 residues. Germline V gives CDR1 MNHEY, CDR2 SVGAGI.

This chain connects TRBV5-4 to TRBJ2-2, with 8 bases identical to TRBD2. The J segment lost 7 bases and the V segment lost 0 bases, leaving 11 bases of the junction unmatched. Germline lookup yields CDR1 SGHNT and CDR2 YYREEE (reference sequence). The CDR3 spans 17 residues. CDR3 coding DNA: TGTGCCAGCAGCTTGGCCGGGATAGCGGGGACGGTCGGGGAGCTGTTTTTT. Protein product: CASSLAGIAGTVGELFF.

The chain couples TRBV6-5 to TRBJ1-1; no clear D. Trimming removed 0 bases at V and 5 bases at J, with 13 bases between. The CDR3 is 15 residues long. CDR1 MNHEY and CDR2 SVGAGI come from the germline V gene. The CDR3 reads CASSYSSVGSTEAFF. Here the CDR3 DNA reads TGTGCCAGCAGTTACTCGAGTGTAGGGAGTACTGAAGCTTTCTTT.

This sequence joins TRBV7-8 and TRBJ2-1; D is undetermined. Trimming took 2 bases from V and 0 from J, leaving 11 bases between them. The CDR3 covers 16 residues. Germline lookup yields CDR1 SGHVS and CDR2 FQNEAQ. CDR3 sequence: CASSLMGTNSYNEQFF. The DNA for the CDR3 is TGTGCCAGCAGCTTAATGGGCACCAACTCCTACAATGAGCAGTTCTTC.

J is TRBJ1-1 and V is TRBV3-1 (or the pseudogene TRBV3-2); D remains ambiguous. The CDR3 length is 14 residues. V was clipped by 0 bases and J by 5 bases, with 10 bases between them. Germline assignment: CDR1 LGHDT and CDR2 YNNKEL (reference sequence). The CDR3 coding sequence is TGTGCCAGCAGCCAAGATTCGCGGAGGACTGAAGCTTTCTTT. Protein sequence: CASSQDSRRTEAFF.